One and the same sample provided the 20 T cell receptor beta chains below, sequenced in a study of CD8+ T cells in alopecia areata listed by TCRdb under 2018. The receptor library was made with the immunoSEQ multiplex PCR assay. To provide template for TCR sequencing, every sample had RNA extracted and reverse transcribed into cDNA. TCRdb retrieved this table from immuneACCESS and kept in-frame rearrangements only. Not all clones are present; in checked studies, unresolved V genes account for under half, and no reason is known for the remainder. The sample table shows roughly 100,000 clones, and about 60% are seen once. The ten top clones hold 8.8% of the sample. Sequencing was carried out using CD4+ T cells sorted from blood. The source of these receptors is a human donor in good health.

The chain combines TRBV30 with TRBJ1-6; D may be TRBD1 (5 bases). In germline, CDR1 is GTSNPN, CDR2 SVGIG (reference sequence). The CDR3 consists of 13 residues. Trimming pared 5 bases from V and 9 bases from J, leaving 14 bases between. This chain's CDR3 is CAWGFGDRSPLHF. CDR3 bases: TGTGCCTGGGGCTTCGGGGACCGTTCACCCCTCCACTTT.

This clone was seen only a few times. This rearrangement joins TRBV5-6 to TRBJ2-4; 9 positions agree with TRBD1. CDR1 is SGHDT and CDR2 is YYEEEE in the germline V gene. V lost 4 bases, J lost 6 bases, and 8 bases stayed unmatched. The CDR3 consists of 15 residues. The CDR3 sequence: CASSPTTGGVNIQYF. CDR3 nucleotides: TGTGCCAGCAGCCCGACCACAGGGGGCGTAAACATTCAGTACTTC. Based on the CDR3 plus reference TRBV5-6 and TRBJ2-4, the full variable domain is DAGVTQSPTHLIKTRGQQVTLRCSPKSGHDTVSWYQQALGQGPQFIFQYYEEEERQRGNFPDRFSGHQFPNYSSELNVNALLLGDSALYLCASSPTTGGVNIQYFGAGTRLSVL.

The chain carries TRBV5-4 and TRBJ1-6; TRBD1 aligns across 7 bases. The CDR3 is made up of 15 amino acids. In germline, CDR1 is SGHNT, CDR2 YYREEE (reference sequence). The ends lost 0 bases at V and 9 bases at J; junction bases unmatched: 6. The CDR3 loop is CASSLEGAPASPLHF. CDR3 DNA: TGTGCCAGCAGCTTGGAGGGGGCCCCCGCTTCACCCCTCCACTTT.

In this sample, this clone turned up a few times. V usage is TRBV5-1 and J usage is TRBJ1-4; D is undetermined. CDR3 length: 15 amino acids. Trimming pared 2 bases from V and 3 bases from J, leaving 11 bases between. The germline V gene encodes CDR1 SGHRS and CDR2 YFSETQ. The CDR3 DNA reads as TGCGCCAGCAGCTTTAGCCCTGGGGCTAATGAAAAACTGTTTTTT. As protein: CASSFSPGANEKLFF.

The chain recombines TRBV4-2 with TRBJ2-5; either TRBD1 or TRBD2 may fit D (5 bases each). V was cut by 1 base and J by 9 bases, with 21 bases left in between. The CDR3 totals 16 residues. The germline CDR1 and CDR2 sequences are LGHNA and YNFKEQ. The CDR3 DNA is TGTGCCAGCAGCCAAGCTGTGGGAGCCGGTTGGGGCGCCCAGTACTTC. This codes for CASSQAVGAGWGAQYF.

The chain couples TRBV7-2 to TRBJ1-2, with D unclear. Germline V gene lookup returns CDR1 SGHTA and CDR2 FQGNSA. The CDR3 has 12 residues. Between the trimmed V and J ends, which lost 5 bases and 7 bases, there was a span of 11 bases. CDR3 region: CASSLQSGGYTF. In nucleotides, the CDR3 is TGTGCCAGCAGCCTACAATCGGGTGGCTACACCTTC. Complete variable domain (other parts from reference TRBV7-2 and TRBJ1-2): GAGVSQSPSNKVTEKGKDVELRCDPISGHTALYWYRQSLGQGLEFLIYFQGNSAPDKSGLPSDRFSAERTGGSVSTLTIQRTQQEDSAVYLCASSLQSGGYTFGSGTRLTVV.

DNA for the CDR3: TGTGCCTGGAGTGGGCAGGGAGAGACCCAGTACTTC. Its protein product is CAWSGQGETQYF. This rearrangement joins TRBV30 to TRBJ2-5; possible D gene TRBD1, 5 bases. Trimming took 1 base from V and 4 from J, leaving 7 bases between them. Germline CDR1 and CDR2: GTSNPN and SVGIG (reference sequence). There are 12 residues in the CDR3.

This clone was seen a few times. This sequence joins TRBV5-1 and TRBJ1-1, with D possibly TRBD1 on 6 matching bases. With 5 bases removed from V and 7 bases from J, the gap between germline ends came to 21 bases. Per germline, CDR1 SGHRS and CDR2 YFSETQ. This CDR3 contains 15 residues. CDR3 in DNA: TGCGCCAGCAGTAGCACTATAGGACAGCTCAGTGAAGCTTTCTTT. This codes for CASSSTIGQLSEAFF.

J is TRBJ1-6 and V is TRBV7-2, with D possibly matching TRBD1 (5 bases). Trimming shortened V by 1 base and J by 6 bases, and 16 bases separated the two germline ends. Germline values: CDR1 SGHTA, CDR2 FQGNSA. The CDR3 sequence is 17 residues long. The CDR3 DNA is TGTGCCAGCAGCTTAGGAGCTCGGGGGGAAGGTAATTCACCCCTCCACTTT. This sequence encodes CASSLGARGEGNSPLHF.

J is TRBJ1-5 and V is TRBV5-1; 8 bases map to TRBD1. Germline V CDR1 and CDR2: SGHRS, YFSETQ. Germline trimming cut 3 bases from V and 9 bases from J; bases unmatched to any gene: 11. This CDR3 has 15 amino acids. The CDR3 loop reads CASSYDPGGGWPQHF. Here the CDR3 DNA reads TGCGCCAGCAGCTATGATCCAGGGGGCGGGTGGCCCCAGCATTTT.

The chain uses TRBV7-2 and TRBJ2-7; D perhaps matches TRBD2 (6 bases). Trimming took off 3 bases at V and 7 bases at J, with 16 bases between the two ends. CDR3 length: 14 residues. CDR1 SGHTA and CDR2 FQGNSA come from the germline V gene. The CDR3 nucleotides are TGTGCCAGCAGCTTTGGGGACGGTCGGGGGGAGCAGTACTTC. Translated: CASSFGDGRGEQYF.

In DNA form, the CDR3 reads TGTGCCAGCAGCTGGGGACAGGAGATTAATTCACCCCTCCACTTT. Its translation is CASSWGQEINSPLHF. The J gene is TRBJ1-6, the V gene TRBV7-8; 8 positions match TRBD1. Unmatched junction bases numbered 5, after V lost 4 bases and J lost 6 bases. The CDR3 length is 15 residues. CDR1 and CDR2 from the germline V gene are SGHVS and FQNEAQ.

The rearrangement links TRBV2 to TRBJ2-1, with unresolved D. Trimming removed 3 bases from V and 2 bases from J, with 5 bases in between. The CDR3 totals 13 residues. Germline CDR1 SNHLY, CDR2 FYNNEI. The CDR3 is CASSENPYNEQFF. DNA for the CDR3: TGTGCCAGCAGTGAGAACCCCTACAATGAGCAGTTCTTC. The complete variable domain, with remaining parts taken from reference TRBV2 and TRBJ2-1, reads EPEVTQTPSHQVTQMGQEVILRCVPISNHLYFYWYRQILGQKVEFLVSFYNNEISEKSEIFDDQFSVERPDGSNFTLKIRSTKLEDSAMYFCASSENPYNEQFFGPGTRLTVL.

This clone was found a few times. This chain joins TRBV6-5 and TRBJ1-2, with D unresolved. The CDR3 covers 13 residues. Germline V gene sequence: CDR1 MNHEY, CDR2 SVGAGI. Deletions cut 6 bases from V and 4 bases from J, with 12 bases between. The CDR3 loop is CASSPEGAYGYTF. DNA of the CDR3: TGTGCCAGCAGCCCCGAGGGAGCCTATGGCTACACCTTC.

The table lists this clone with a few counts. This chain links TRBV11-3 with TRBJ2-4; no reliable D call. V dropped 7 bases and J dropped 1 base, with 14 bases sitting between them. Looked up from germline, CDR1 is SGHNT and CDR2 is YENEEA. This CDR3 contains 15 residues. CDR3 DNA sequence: TGTGCCAGCACCCCCCCGGTGGTGGCCAAAAACATTCAGTACTTC. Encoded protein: CASTPPVVAKNIQYF.

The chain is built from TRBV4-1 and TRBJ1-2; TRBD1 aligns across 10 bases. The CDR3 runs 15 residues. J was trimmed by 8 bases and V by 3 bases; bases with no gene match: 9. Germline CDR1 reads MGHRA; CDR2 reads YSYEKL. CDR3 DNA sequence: TGCGCCAGCAGCCAGGGGGACAGGGGCAAAAGAGGCTACACCTTC. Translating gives CASSQGDRGKRGYTF.

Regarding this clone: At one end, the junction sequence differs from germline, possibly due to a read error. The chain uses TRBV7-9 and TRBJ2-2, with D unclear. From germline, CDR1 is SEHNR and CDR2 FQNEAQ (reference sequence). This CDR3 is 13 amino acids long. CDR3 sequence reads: CASSLIEDGELFF. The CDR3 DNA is TGCGCCAGCAGCTTAATTGAAGACGGGGAGCTGTTTTTT.

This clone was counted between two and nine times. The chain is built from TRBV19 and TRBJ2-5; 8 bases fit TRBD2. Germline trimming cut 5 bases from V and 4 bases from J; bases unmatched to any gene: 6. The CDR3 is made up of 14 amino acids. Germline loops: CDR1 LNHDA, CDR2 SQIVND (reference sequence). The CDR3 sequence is CASSLPLAGETQYF. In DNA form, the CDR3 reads TGTGCCAGTAGTCTACCTCTAGCGGGAGAGACCCAGTACTTC.

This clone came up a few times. As DNA, the CDR3 is TGTGCCATCAGTGAAAAGGGGATTAACTATGGCTACACCTTC. Its translation is CAISEKGINYGYTF. The chain has TRBV10-3 and TRBJ1-2, with D possibly TRBD1 on 5 matching bases. The length of the CDR3 is 14 residues. Germline values: CDR1 ENHRY, CDR2 SYGVKD. V lost 3 bases to trimming and J lost 1 base, with 9 bases between them.

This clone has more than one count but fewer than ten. DNA for the CDR3: TGCAGCGTTCGCTGGGGCTACGAGCAGTACTTC. It codes for CSVRWGYEQYF. The chain uses TRBV29-1 and TRBJ2-7, with no clear D. Germline-derived CDR1 and CDR2 are SQVTM and ANQGSEA. The CDR3 contains 11 residues. Trimming stripped 5 bases from V and 3 bases from J, with 8 bases between.